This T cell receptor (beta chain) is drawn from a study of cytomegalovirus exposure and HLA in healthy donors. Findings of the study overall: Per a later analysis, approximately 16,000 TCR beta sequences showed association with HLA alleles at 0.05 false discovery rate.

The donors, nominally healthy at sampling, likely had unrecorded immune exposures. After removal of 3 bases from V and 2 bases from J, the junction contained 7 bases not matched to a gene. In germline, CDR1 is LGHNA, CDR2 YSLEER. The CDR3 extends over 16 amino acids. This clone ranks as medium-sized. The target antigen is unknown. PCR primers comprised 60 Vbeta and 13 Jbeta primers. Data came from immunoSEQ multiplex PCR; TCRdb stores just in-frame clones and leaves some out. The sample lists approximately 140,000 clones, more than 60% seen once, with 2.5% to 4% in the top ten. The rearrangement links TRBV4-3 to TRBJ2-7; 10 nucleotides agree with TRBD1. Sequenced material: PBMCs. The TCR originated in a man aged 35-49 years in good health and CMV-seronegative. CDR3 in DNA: TGCGCCAGCAGCCATTTGGCTGGGACAGGGGCCTACGAGCAGTACTTC. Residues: CASSHLAGTGAYEQYF.